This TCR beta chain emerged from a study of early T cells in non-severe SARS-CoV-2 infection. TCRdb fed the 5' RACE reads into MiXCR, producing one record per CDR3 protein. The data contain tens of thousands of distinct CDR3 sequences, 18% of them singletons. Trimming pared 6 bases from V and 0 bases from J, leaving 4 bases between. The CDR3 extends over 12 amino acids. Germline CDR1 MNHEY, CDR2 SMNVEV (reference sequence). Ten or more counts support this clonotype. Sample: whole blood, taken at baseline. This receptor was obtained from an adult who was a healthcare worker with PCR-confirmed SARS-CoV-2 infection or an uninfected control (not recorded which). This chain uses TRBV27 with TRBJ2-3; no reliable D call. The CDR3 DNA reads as TGTGCCAGCAGCCGCAGCACAGATACGCAGTATTTT. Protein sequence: CASSRSTDTQYF.